One sample yielded the 10 T cell receptor beta chains listed below, sequenced in a study of blood T cell repertoires in COVID-19. The data were produced by immunoSEQ multiplex PCR, yet TCRdb's version contains in-frame clones alone and is incomplete. Among about 250,000 clones, around 85% were seen once, and the ten largest hold 4% to 4.5%. Sequenced material: peripheral blood. These receptors were collected from a middle-aged woman with active or convalescent COVID-19.

The genes are TRBV19 and TRBJ2-3; unclear D gene. CDR3 length: 13 residues. Trimming stripped 4 bases from V and 3 bases from J, with 8 bases between. CDR1 is LNHDA and CDR2 is SQIVND in the germline V gene (reference sequence). The CDR3 reads CASSTSRTDTQYF. The CDR3, as DNA: TGTGCCAGTAGTACCTCTCGGACAGATACGCAGTATTTT.

In its sample, this clone was seen once. The rearrangement uses TRBV13 and TRBJ2-5; D gene ambiguous. The CDR3 totals 14 residues. V gave up 4 bases and J gave up 3 bases, with 12 bases separating them. The germline V gene has CDR1 PRHDT and CDR2 FYEKMQ (reference sequence). The CDR3 protein is CASSSLRVKETQYF. DNA of the CDR3: TGTGCCAGCAGCTCTCTCCGGGTCAAAGAGACCCAGTACTTC.

In DNA, the CDR3 is TGTGCCAGTAGTATAGCATACAATGAGCAGTTCTTC. Its protein product is CASSIAYNEQFF. The chain employs TRBV19 and TRBJ2-1; D gene unclear. The CDR3 totals 12 residues. Germline lookup yields CDR1 LNHDA and CDR2 SQIVND (reference sequence). The V gene lost 1 base and the J gene lost 4 bases, with 2 bases spanning the gap.

V is TRBV7-9 and J is TRBJ1-2; no firm D call. Between the trimmed V and J ends, which lost 5 bases and 8 bases, there was a span of 18 bases. The CDR3 consists of 14 residues. CDR1 SEHNR and CDR2 FQNEAQ come from the germline V gene (reference sequence). CDR3 sequence (DNA): TGTGCCAGCAGCCTTGGACTTGAGGCCGGAGGCTACACCTTC. Translation gives CASSLGLEAGGYTF.

This clone was detected ten times or more. The gene calls are TRBV7-9 and TRBJ1-6; weak D call: TRBD1 (5 bases). V was pared by 1 base and J by 14 bases, with 9 bases between. The CDR3 loop spans 12 amino acids. Germline CDR1 SEHNR, CDR2 FQNEAQ (reference sequence). The CDR3 DNA reads as TGTGCCAGCAGCTTAGAGCACAGGACCCTCCACTTT. This translates into CASSLEHRTLHF.

This clone has only a few counts. Other DNA variants within this sample encode the same CDR3. The gene calls are TRBV5-1 and TRBJ2-1, with TRBD1 identical over 8 bases. V lost 6 bases and J lost 3; bases outside the gene matches: 5. The CDR3 totals 14 residues. The germline V gene encodes CDR1 SGHRS and CDR2 YFSETQ. The CDR3 DNA is TGCGCCAGCACCTCAGGGGGCGGCTACAATGAGCAGTTCTTC. Amino acid sequence: CASTSGGGYNEQFF.

The gene calls are TRBV5-4 and TRBJ1-2; 11 bases align to TRBD1. Germline V gene sequence: CDR1 SGHNT, CDR2 YYREEE (reference sequence). V lost 4 bases and J lost 2; bases outside the gene matches: 1. The CDR3 contains 14 residues. CDR3 residues: CASSGDRGNYGYTF. CDR3 bases: TGTGCCAGCAGCGGGGACAGGGGGAACTATGGCTACACCTTC. The full variable domain, in which reference TRBV5-4 and TRBJ1-2 provide the parts outside the CDR3, is ETGVTQSPTHLIKTRGQQVTLRCSSQSGHNTVSWYQQALGQGPQFIFQYYREEENGRGNFPPRFSGLQFPNYSSELNVNALELDDSALYLCASSGDRGNYGYTFGSGTRLTVV.

This clone appeared a single time. The CDR3 loop is CASSRSASSYNEQFF. The CDR3, as DNA: TGCGCCAGCAGCCGAAGCGCCAGCTCCTACAATGAGCAGTTCTTC. The chain joins TRBV4-1 to TRBJ2-1; D not certain. Germline CDR1 is MGHRA and CDR2 is YSYEKL. This CDR3 has 15 amino acids. V was shortened by 4 bases and J by 0 bases, with 10 bases between the two germline ends.

This clone was recorded only once. This CDR3 is CASREAMGRSPLHF. The CDR3 DNA sequence: TGTGCCAGCAGAGAAGCTATGGGGCGCTCACCCCTCCACTTT. The chain is built from TRBV27 and TRBJ1-6; tentatively, D is TRBD1 (5 bases). CDR1 and CDR2 from the germline V gene are MNHEY and SMNVEV (reference sequence). The CDR3 has 14 residues. V dropped 6 bases and J dropped 10 bases, with 16 bases sitting between them.

This chain connects TRBV7-9 to TRBJ1-1; a possible D gene is TRBD1 (5 bases). Per germline, CDR1 SEHNR and CDR2 FQNEAQ (reference sequence). V lost 2 bases and J 3 bases, leaving 16 bases between the germline ends. The CDR3 contains 16 residues. CDR3 amino acids: CASSLTTAWGDTEAFF. As DNA, the CDR3 is TGTGCCAGCAGCTTAACGACCGCCTGGGGGGACACTGAAGCTTTCTTT.